This T cell receptor beta chain was sequenced during a study of Ad26.COV2.S vaccination and SARS-CoV-2 variants. Study background: Donor was assigned to the Ad26.COV2.S arm of trial COV1001. Regarding the study as a whole: CD8+ and CD4+ T cells specific for spike reportedly responded with substantial breadth after vaccination. Possibly, TCR breadth and depth analyses underestimated total T cell responses.

The treatment is: about 20 received Ad26.COV2.S at low or high dose, single or two shots; several received placebo; per-sample allocation not given. At day 63 after the first vaccine or placebo injection, samples were drawn. The individual, an adult aged 18-55 years, was a donor in Boston. The repertoire was sequenced with immunoSEQ multiplex PCR; TCRdb's copy has only in-frame clones and lacks some. The sample lists approximately 480,000 clones; roughly 85% were seen once. On this clone itself: Its matching antigen is unknown.

The CDR3 spans 16 residues. V gave up 3 bases and J gave up 4 bases, with 18 bases separating them. Germline V gives CDR1 ENHRY, CDR2 SYGVKD. Sequencing was performed on peripheral blood, taken in a trial of Ad26.COV2.S vaccine versus placebo. The chain joins TRBV10-3 to TRBJ1-2; no clear D. This clonotype originated in a person aged 18-60 years who received the Ad26.COV2.S COVID-19 vaccine or a placebo. CDR3 nucleotide sequence: TGTGCCATCAGTGATTTTGACGTCACGGGAACCTATGGCTACACCTTC. Amino acids: CAISDFDVTGTYGYTF.